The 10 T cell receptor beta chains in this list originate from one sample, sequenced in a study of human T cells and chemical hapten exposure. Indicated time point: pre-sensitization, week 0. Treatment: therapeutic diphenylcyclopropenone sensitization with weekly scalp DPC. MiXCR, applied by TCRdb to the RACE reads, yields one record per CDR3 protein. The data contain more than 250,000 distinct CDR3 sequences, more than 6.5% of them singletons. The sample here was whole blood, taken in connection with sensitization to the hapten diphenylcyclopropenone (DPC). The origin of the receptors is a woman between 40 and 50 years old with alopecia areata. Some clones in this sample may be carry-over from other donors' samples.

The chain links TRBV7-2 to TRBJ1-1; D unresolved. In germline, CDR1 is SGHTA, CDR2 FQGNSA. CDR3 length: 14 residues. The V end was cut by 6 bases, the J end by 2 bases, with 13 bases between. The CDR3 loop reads CASSLGQINTEAFF. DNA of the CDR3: TGTGCCAGCAGTCTAGGGCAGATAAACACTGAAGCTTTCTTT.

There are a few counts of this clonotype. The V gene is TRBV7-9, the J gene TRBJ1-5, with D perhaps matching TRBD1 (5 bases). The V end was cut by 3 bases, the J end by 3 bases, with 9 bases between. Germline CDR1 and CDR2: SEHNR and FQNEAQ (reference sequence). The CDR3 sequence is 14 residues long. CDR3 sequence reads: CASSFDSNNQPQHF. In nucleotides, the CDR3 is TGTGCCAGCAGCTTCGACAGCAACAATCAGCCCCAGCATTTT.

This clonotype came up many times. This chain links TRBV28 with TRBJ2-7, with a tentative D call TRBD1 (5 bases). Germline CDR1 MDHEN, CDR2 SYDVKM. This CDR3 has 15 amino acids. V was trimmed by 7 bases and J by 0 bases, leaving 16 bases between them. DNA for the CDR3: TGTGCCAGCAAGTCTGGGGCACCCAACTCCTACGAGCAGTACTTC. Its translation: CASKSGAPNSYEQYF.

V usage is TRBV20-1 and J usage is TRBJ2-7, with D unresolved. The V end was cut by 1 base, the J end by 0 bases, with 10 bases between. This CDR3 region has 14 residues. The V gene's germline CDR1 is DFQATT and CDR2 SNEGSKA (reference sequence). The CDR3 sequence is CSARGHLSSYEQYF. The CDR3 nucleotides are TGCAGTGCTAGAGGTCACCTCAGCTCCTACGAGCAGTACTTC.

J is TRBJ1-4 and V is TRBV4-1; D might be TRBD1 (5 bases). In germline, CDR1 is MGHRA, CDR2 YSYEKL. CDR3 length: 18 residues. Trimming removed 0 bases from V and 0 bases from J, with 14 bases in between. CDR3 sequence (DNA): TGCGCCAGCAGCCAAGATCAGGGCAGGTTGCCAACTAATGAAAAACTGTTTTTT. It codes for CASSQDQGRLPTNEKLFF.

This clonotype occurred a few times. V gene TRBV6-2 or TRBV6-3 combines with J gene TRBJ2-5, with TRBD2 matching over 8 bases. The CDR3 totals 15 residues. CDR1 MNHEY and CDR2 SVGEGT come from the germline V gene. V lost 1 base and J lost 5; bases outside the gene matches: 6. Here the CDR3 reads CASSYLGTRVETQYF. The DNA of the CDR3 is TGTGCCAGCAGTTACTTAGGGACTAGGGTGGAGACCCAGTACTTC.

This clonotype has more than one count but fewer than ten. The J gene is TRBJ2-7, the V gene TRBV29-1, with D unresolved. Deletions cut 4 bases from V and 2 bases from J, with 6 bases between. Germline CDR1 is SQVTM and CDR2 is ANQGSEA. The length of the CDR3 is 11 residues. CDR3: CSVVHTYEQYF. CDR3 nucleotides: TGCAGCGTTGTTCACACCTACGAGCAGTACTTC.

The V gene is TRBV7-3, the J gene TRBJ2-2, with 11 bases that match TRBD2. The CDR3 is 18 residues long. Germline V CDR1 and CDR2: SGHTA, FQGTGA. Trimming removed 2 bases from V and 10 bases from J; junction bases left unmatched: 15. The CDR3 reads CASSLVGGTSGGGQELFF. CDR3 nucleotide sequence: TGTGCCAGCAGCTTAGTCGGTGGGACTAGCGGAGGGGGCCAGGAGCTGTTTTTT.

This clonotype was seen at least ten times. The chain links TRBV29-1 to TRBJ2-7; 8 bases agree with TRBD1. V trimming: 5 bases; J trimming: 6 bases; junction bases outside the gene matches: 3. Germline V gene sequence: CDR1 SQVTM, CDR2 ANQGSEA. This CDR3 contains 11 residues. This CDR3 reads CSVIDRGEQYF. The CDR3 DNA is TGCAGCGTTATAGACAGGGGCGAGCAGTACTTC.

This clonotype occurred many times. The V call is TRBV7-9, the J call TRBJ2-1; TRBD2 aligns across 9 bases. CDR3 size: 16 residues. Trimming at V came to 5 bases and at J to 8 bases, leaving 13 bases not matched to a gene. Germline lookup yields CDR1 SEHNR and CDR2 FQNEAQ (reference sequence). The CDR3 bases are TGTGCCAGCAGCGCTAGAATCGTAGCGGGAGACGATGAGCAGTTCTTC. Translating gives CASSARIVAGDDEQFF.